This TCR beta chain was identified in a study of blood T cell repertoires in COVID-19 (dated by TCRdb to the early 2020s). About the investigation overall: Collaborator samples came from the United States, Italy and Spain and covered acute and convalescent phases of COVID-19. The prospective study material was composed of cDNA or gDNA derived from T cells, B-cell-depleted T cells, or PBMCs. Subjects who had been exposed to COVID-19, were actively infected with it, or had recovered from it provided the deeply sampled blood TCRbeta repertoires that made up the dataset. The repertoires were made available in a free public database intended to serve as a resource for research on the immune response to SARS-CoV-2. The samples were drawn from two sources: the first 160 participants of the ongoing ImmuneRACE study, and 1,000 to 1,500 subjects contributed by 6 global collaborators. The sample metadata nearly always contained a de-identified subject ID, COVID-19 status, age in years and sex. Where available, HLA class I and class II types were taken from metadata supplied by the sample provider and were not determined by assay-based typing.

Taken from cysteine to phenylalanine, the CDR3 has 15 residues. The only DNA kept is the CDR3, 45 bases in frame from the first base. Trimmed from V: 4 bases; trimmed from J: 4 bases; junction bases lacking a gene match: 3. Per the germline V gene, MGHRA is the CDR1 and YSYEKL is the CDR2. General findings and caveats noted by the study authors: The amount of clinical and demographic metadata varied by source and participant and was provided uncurated.

TCRbeta CDR3 regions were amplified from genomic DNA by means of the immunoSEQ Assay, a bias-controlled multiplex PCR. In the paper's pipeline: The number of nucleated cells in each sample was estimated from the amplification of reference gene primers within the assay. Sequence reads were collapsed and filtered to measure the absolute abundance of every unique TCRbeta CDR3 rearrangement. Productive Simpson clonality was computed per sample as the square root of Simpson's diversity index over productive rearrangements. As stored in TCRdb, this immuneACCESS dataset retains in-frame rearrangements with V and J assigned. A fraction of the clones does not appear; measured against another copy, unresolved V genes explain less than half of the discrepancy, and the remainder lacks a known reason. V and J calls and clone size are copied from that table; D and trimming were computed from the DNA. Counted in this sample were about 130,000 clones; 84% of them appeared once. The biggest ten clones account for about 1.5% of the sample.

Collaborating institutions collected whole blood in K2EDTA tubes following their own protocols. For TCRbeta analysis, collaborators shipped samples in one of three forms: frozen whole blood, isolated PBMCs, or DNA extracted from either of those sample types. This clone was observed a single time. This receptor's antigen is unknown. The input lacks base qualities; no much larger clone sits a single base away. Rearrangement joined TRBV4-1 to TRBJ2-1, and TRBD2 aligns with 11 junction nucleotides. Sequenced sample: peripheral blood. The origin of this receptor is a man in his sixties with acute or convalescent COVID-19. The CDR3 region has the sequence CASSLRLAGYNEQFF. The nucleotides read TGCGCCAGCAGCCTCCGACTAGCGGGATACAATGAGCAGTTCTTC.